The sequence of this T cell receptor beta chain was determined in a study of post-analysis software for immune sequencing data. Libraries were made from TCR beta cDNA, and they carried unique molecular identifiers. With roughly 0.85 to 11 million T cells as the source, roughly 0.5 million cDNA molecules resulted. MiXCR, run by TCRdb on the PCR reads, gives a single entry per CDR3 protein. The repertoire has 600,000 to 700,000 distinct CDR3 sequences, approximately 59% of them found once; the top ten carry approximately 10%. Details on this clonotype: Its antigen remains unknown.

The CDR3 is 13 amino acids. CDR1 is SQVTM and CDR2 is ANQGSEA in the germline V gene. Trimming left V 5 bases short and J 4 bases short, with 14 bases between. Study conclusions and caveats: The authors found that F measure strongly co-clustered same-batch samples. The study found TRBV5-6, TRBV5-1 and TRBV20-1 among four to six TRBV segments more frequent in patients than controls.

Sequenced sample: blood. The receptor was isolated from a girl aged 2 to 9 with multiple sclerosis. This rearrangement joins TRBV29-1 to TRBJ2-5; possibly TRBD1 for D (7 bases). The CDR3 reads CSVWSGGGETQYF. CDR3 nucleotide sequence: TGCAGCGTTTGGTCAGGGGGAGGAGAGACCCAGTACTTC.